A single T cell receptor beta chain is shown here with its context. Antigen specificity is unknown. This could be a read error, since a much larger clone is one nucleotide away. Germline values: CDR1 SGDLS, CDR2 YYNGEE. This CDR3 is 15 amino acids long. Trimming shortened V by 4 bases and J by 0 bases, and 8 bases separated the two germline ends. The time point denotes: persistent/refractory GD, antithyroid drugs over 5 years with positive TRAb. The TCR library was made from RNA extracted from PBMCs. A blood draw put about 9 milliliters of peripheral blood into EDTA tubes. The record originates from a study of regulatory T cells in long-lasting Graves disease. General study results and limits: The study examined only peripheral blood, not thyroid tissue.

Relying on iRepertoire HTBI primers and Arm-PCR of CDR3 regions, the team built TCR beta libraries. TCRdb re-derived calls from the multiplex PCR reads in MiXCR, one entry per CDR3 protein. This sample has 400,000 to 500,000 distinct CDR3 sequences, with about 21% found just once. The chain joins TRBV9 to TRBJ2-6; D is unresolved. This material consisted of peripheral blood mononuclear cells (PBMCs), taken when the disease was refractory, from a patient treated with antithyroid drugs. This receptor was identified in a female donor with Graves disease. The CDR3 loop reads CASSTQSSGANVLTF. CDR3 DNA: TGTGCCAGCAGCACTCAGAGCTCTGGGGCCAACGTCCTGACTTTC.